This TCR beta chain was recovered during a study of blood T cells in healthy people across ages. Turning to the study itself: About one barcoded beta molecule per two T cells was captured by template switching.

PCR was performed a second time for about 7 to 11 cycles using a sample-barcoded 5' primer and a J-beta primer mix. TCRdb re-derived calls from the 5' RACE reads in MiXCR, one entry per CDR3 protein. Among fewer than 1,200,000 distinct CDR3 sequences listed, 20% to 25% were seen once. The germline gives CDR1 LNHDA, CDR2 SQIVND (reference sequence). Trimming left V 6 bases short and J 4 bases short, with 15 bases between. The CDR3 is made up of 14 amino acids. Every sample yielded at least 6.5 million isolated PBMCs. This clonotype was found a few times. A further study also used this sample, focusing on T cells of mothers and their children.

The source is a girl aged 2-10 years in good health. The V gene is TRBV19, the J gene TRBJ2-5; no definite D call. Specimen: blood. This CDR3 reads CASSPAVMGETQYF. The CDR3, as DNA: TGTGCCAGTAGCCCGGCCGTGATGGGAGAGACCCAGTACTTC.